These T cell receptor beta chains were read from a single sample in a study of cytomegalovirus exposure and HLA in healthy donors. The assay was immunoSEQ multiplex PCR, and TCRdb's table has in-frame clones only and misses some. The sample carries approximately 59,000 clones, around 62% recorded once. The sequenced material came from PBMCs. These receptors were collected from a man aged 30-40 years in good health and CMV-seronegative. Both conserved end residues are part of each CDR3. A D gene is named only where the DNA matches it firmly. Clone size appears in some rows only: once, few, many, or a class for an expanded clone.

v_call	d_call	j_call	clone_size	cdr3_length	cdr3_aa	cdr3_nt
TRBV29-1	TRBD1	TRBJ2-5	-	12	CSGRDRPTAQYF	TGCAGCGGCAGGGACAGGCCTACGGCCCAGTACTTC
TRBV30	TRBD1	TRBJ1-2	-	15	CAWTSRTGPDYGYTF	TGTGCCTGGACTTCTCGGACAGGGCCGGACTATGGCTACACCTTC
TRBV29-1	-	TRBJ2-3	-	12	CSVDIAADTQYF	TGCAGCGTGGACATAGCGGCAGATACGCAGTATTTT
TRBV18	TRBD1	TRBJ2-1	medium-sized	14	CASSETGYYNEQFF	TGTGCCAGCTCAGAGACAGGGTACTACAATGAGCAGTTCTTC
TRBV7-9	TRBD2	TRBJ2-3	few	15	CASSSSTSRTDTQYF	TGTGCCAGCAGCTCCTCGACTAGCCGGACAGATACGCAGTATTTT
TRBV6-5	TRBD1	TRBJ2-3	-	15	CASKGLQGATDTQYF	TGTGCCAGCAAGGGACTACAGGGGGCCACAGATACGCAGTATTTT
TRBV7-7	TRBD2	TRBJ2-7	-	15	CASSPGEGGTYEQYF	TGTGCCAGCAGCCCTGGGGAGGGAGGCACCTACGAGCAGTACTTC
TRBV7-9	-	TRBJ1-5	once	14	CASSLSGGNQPQHF	TGTGCCAGCAGCTTATCAGGGGGCAATCAGCCCCAGCATTTT
TRBV5-4	-	TRBJ2-3	-	13	CASSFLGTDTQYF	TGTGCCAGCAGCTTTCTCGGGACAGATACGCAGTATTTT
TRBV6-4	TRBD2	TRBJ2-1	-	15	CASSLTSVLYNEQFF	TGTGCCAGCAGCCTTACTAGCGTCCTCTACAATGAGCAGTTCTTC
TRBV29-1	TRBD1	TRBJ1-1	-	12	CSVGQGAGEAFF	TGCAGCGTCGGACAGGGGGCCGGTGAAGCTTTCTTT
TRBV6-1	-	TRBJ2-7	-	14	CASSGGRTSYEQYF	TGTGCCAGCAGTGGAGGACGGACATCCTACGAGCAGTACTTC
TRBV5-4	TRBD2	TRBJ2-7	-	15	CASSLDGGGAYEQYF	TGTGCCAGCAGCTTGGATGGCGGGGGGGCCTACGAGCAGTACTTC
TRBV11-2	TRBD2	TRBJ2-5	-	19	CASSLGTGTSGGSLETQYF	TGTGCCAGCAGCCTAGGGACAGGGACTAGCGGGGGGTCCCTAGAGACCCAGTACTTC
TRBV7-9	-	TRBJ1-6	-	12	CASSPERGALHF	TGTGCCAGCAGCCCCGAGCGGGGGGCCCTCCACTTT
TRBV15	-	TRBJ1-5	-	16	CATRGWGLTGNQPQHF	TGTGCCACCCGTGGTTGGGGTCTTACGGGGAATCAGCCCCAGCATTTT
TRBV7-2	TRBD1	TRBJ1-5	once	16	CASSWGTGRAFQPQHF	TGTGCCAGCAGCTGGGGGACAGGGAGGGCCTTTCAGCCCCAGCATTTT
TRBV1	-	TRBJ1-5	-	17	CTSSQDLRQGLWQPQHF	TGCACCAGCAGCCAAGATCTGCGGCAGGGACTTTGGCAGCCCCAGCATTTT
TRBV9	-	TRBJ2-1	few	15	CASSVEGVTYNEQFF	TGTGCCAGCAGCGTAGAAGGGGTAACCTACAATGAGCAGTTCTTC
TRBV5-1	TRBD1	TRBJ2-7	few	14	CASSLAGQNYEQYF	TGCGCCAGCAGCTTGGCGGGACAGAACTACGAGCAGTACTTC
TRBV29-1	-	TRBJ1-2	-	12	CSVESKISGYTF	TGCAGCGTTGAGAGCAAAATAAGCGGCTACACCTTC
TRBV18	-	TRBJ2-7	-	15	CASSPGWGSSYEQYF	TGTGCCAGCTCACCCGGTTGGGGCTCGAGCTACGAGCAGTACTTC
TRBV28	TRBD1	TRBJ2-7	-	13	CASSLDRGYEQYF	TGTGCCAGCAGTTTGGACAGGGGCTACGAGCAGTACTTC
TRBV5-1	-	TRBJ2-5	once	14	CASSAQGYQETQYF	TGCGCCAGCAGCGCGCAGGGGTACCAAGAGACCCAGTACTTC
TRBV4-2	-	TRBJ2-1	-	13	CASSQGLYNEQFF	TGTGCCAGCAGCCAGGGCTTGTACAATGAGCAGTTCTTC
TRBV10-3	TRBD1	TRBJ1-2	few	13	CAISGDRNYGYTF	TGTGCCATCAGTGGGGACAGGAACTATGGCTACACCTTC
TRBV2	TRBD2	TRBJ2-7	-	13	CASGLADSYEQYF	TGTGCCAGCGGACTAGCCGACTCCTACGAGCAGTACTTC
TRBV6-5	TRBD2	TRBJ2-7	-	14	CASSYSTGGGEQYF	TGTGCCAGCAGTTACTCGACGGGGGGAGGCGAGCAGTACTTC
TRBV7-6	-	TRBJ1-1	-	15	CASSLGPGMNTEAFF	TGTGCCAGCAGCCTTGGACCGGGGATGAACACTGAAGCTTTCTTT
TRBV1	-	TRBJ2-5	-	13	CTSSQGQQETQYF	TGCACCAGCAGCCAAGGGCAGCAAGAGACCCAGTACTTC
TRBV4-2	TRBD1	TRBJ1-3	few	15	CASSQDRTGGDTIYF	TGTGCCAGCAGCCAAGATAGGACAGGGGGGGACACCATATATTTT
TRBV5-1	TRBD1	TRBJ1-1	-	13	CASRTGQATEAFF	TGCGCCAGCAGGACGGGACAGGCCACTGAAGCTTTCTTT
TRBV9	-	TRBJ2-7	few	12	CASSGRGYEQYF	TGTGCCAGCAGCGGCCGGGGATACGAGCAGTACTTC
TRBV4-1	TRBD2	TRBJ2-5	few	18	CASSQTPGGSGGQETQYF	TGCGCCAGCAGCCAAACCCCCGGGGGTAGCGGGGGACAAGAGACCCAGTACTTC
TRBV7-8	-	TRBJ2-7	-	12	CASSSGNYEQYF	TGTGCCAGCAGCTCGGGGAACTACGAGCAGTACTTC
TRBV27	TRBD1	TRBJ1-6	-	14	CASRYRDRNSPLHF	TGTGCCAGCAGATATAGGGACAGAAATTCACCCCTCCACTTT
TRBV6-5	TRBD1	TRBJ1-1	-	13	CASSYEMGQEAFF	TGTGCCAGCAGTTACGAAATGGGACAGGAAGCTTTCTTT
TRBV25-1	-	TRBJ2-3	-	15	CASSEGRLSTDTQYF	TGTGCCAGCAGTGAAGGCAGACTCAGCACAGATACGCAGTATTTT
TRBV11-2	-	TRBJ1-5	few	15	CASSLEGRGFQPQHF	TGTGCCAGCAGCTTAGAGGGCAGGGGCTTTCAGCCCCAGCATTTT
TRBV30	TRBD1	TRBJ2-7	few	15	CAWSGEPGGTYEQYF	TGTGCCTGGAGTGGAGAACCAGGGGGTACCTACGAGCAGTACTTC
TRBV7-6	-	TRBJ2-5	-	13	CASSPASQETQYF	TGTGCCAGCAGCCCAGCGTCCCAAGAGACCCAGTACTTC
TRBV5-1	TRBD2	TRBJ2-1	few	16	CASSLARTSAHNEQFF	TGCGCCAGCAGCTTAGCCCGGACTAGCGCCCACAATGAGCAGTTCTTC
TRBV6-6	-	TRBJ1-6	-	15	CASSSQGIVDSPLHF	TGTGCCAGCAGTTCCCAGGGTATTGTCGATTCACCCCTCCACTTT
TRBV4-1	-	TRBJ2-2	-	15	CASSQPEGRTGELFF	TGCGCCAGCAGCCAGCCCGAGGGCCGAACCGGGGAGCTGTTTTTT
TRBV5-1	-	TRBJ2-4	-	15	CASSPGQMDVNIQYF	TGCGCCAGCAGCCCCGGACAAATGGACGTTAACATTCAGTACTTC
TRBV4-1	-	TRBJ2-3	few	14	CASSQDGGSDTQYF	TGCGCCAGCAGCCAAGACGGGGGTTCAGATACGCAGTATTTT
TRBV4-1	TRBD2	TRBJ2-7	-	15	CASSQPTSGGYEQYF	TGCGCCAGCAGCCAACCCACTAGCGGGGGTTACGAGCAGTACTTC